These T cell receptor beta chains were read from a single sample in a study of shared clonotypes between healthy human individuals. Some clones are missing from TCRdb's copy, which holds only in-frame ones; the method was immunoSEQ multiplex PCR. In the table there are some 660,000 clones, about 80% of which are singletons. The sequencing input was memory CD4+ T cells sorted from blood. All receptors come from a woman in her 30s in good health. The CDR3 runs from the conserved cysteine through the conserved F or W. The D gene is left open where the match is weak. The size of a clone is reported for some rows only, either as once, few or many, or as a class for expanded clones.

D: TRBD1; V: TRBV27; size: .; J: TRBJ1-1; CDR3: CASSLRHTGTGSTEAFF
D: TRBD2; V: TRBV2; size: .; J: TRBJ2-7; CDR3: CASSAREGRLYEQYF
D: .; V: TRBV28; size: .; J: TRBJ1-1; CDR3: CASSVGRSEAFF
D: .; V: TRBV5-8; size: .; J: TRBJ2-7; CDR3: CASSQTDSYEQYF
D: TRBD1; V: TRBV29-1; size: many; J: TRBJ2-1; CDR3: CSVEDPYNRGSFNEQFF
D: .; V: TRBV28; size: .; J: TRBJ1-4; CDR3: CASSFHSEKLFF
D: .; V: TRBV14; size: .; J: TRBJ2-5; CDR3: CASSGHETQYF
D: .; V: TRBV7-9; size: few; J: TRBJ1-4; CDR3: CASSFPQSEKLFF
D: .; V: TRBV5-1; size: .; J: TRBJ2-2; CDR3: CASSPAGARAGELFF
D: .; V: TRBV5-4; size: .; J: TRBJ1-1; CDR3: CASSIPGSRGEAFF
D: TRBD1; V: TRBV5-8; size: .; J: TRBJ1-5; CDR3: CASSEQDRRNQPQHF
D: .; V: TRBV29-1; size: .; J: TRBJ2-5; CDR3: CSVAGFGETQYF
D: .; V: TRBV7-8; size: few; J: TRBJ2-7; CDR3: CASSLGQGGFEQYF
D: TRBD1; V: TRBV5-1; size: many; J: TRBJ2-1; CDR3: CASSLGDRDSGEQFF
D: .; V: TRBV5-1; size: .; J: TRBJ2-3; CDR3: CASSLNRPSTDTQYF
D: TRBD1; V: TRBV5-1; size: once; J: TRBJ2-1; CDR3: CASSFQGDEQFF
D: .; V: TRBV5-4; size: once; J: TRBJ2-7; CDR3: CASERRAENSYEQYF
D: TRBD1; V: TRBV6-5; size: .; J: TRBJ1-2; CDR3: CASSYEGGTGFYTF
D: TRBD1; V: TRBV4-2; size: few; J: TRBJ1-2; CDR3: CASSHRDSLRGYTF
D: .; V: TRBV28; size: .; J: TRBJ2-7; CDR3: CATLRATYEQYF
D: TRBD1; V: TRBV6-1; size: .; J: TRBJ2-3; CDR3: CASRGTGKGDTQYF
D: .; V: TRBV6-1; size: .; J: TRBJ1-5; CDR3: CASRTSNQPQHF
D: TRBD1; V: TRBV6-5; size: few; J: TRBJ1-1; CDR3: CASSDGQGNTEAFF
D: TRBD2; V: TRBV5-1; size: .; J: TRBJ2-1; CDR3: CASSLNLAGSYNEQFF
D: .; V: TRBV30; size: .; J: TRBJ2-3; CDR3: CAWSAVPGNTDTQYF
D: .; V: TRBV5-1; size: .; J: TRBJ2-7; CDR3: CASSWEDTGHEQYF
D: .; V: TRBV5-4; size: many; J: TRBJ2-3; CDR3: CASSAMLASSTDTQYF
D: .; V: TRBV5-1; size: .; J: TRBJ2-1; CDR3: CASSLETYNEQFF
D: TRBD1; V: TRBV11-2; size: .; J: TRBJ2-5; CDR3: CASSSGQGYETQYF
D: TRBD1; V: TRBV27; size: .; J: TRBJ2-7; CDR3: CASSFRGTGYYEQYF
D: TRBD2; V: TRBV2; size: once; J: TRBJ2-4; CDR3: CASNLLAVAKNIQYF
D: .; V: TRBV19; size: once; J: TRBJ1-4; CDR3: CAIADGGEKLFF
D: TRBD2; V: TRBV11-2; size: few; J: TRBJ2-3; CDR3: CASSFTSGGERATQYF
D: .; V: TRBV28; size: .; J: TRBJ1-5; CDR3: CASSLGRNRYQPQHF
D: .; V: TRBV19; size: .; J: TRBJ2-7; CDR3: CASSISEVQYF
D: .; V: TRBV13; size: .; J: TRBJ2-1; CDR3: CASSWIQRSLYNEQFF
D: TRBD1; V: TRBV11-2; size: .; J: TRBJ2-7; CDR3: CASSRRGTESTYEQYF
D: TRBD1; V: TRBV28; size: few; J: TRBJ1-1; CDR3: CASKEEGAQNTEAFF
D: TRBD2; V: TRBV6-6; size: .; J: TRBJ2-7; CDR3: CASSLLWEGRYEQYF
D: TRBD2; V: TRBV29-1; size: few; J: TRBJ2-5; CDR3: CSVASRLAVQETQYF
D: .; V: TRBV27; size: .; J: TRBJ1-3; CDR3: CASSSDSGIGGNTIYF
D: TRBD2; V: TRBV7-9; size: .; J: TRBJ2-2; CDR3: CASSSFRTSGRRTGELFF
D: .; V: TRBV28; size: once; J: TRBJ2-7; CDR3: CASSAGTSYEQYF
D: TRBD1; V: TRBV2; size: .; J: TRBJ1-4; CDR3: CASSNRGGEKLFF
D: TRBD1; V: TRBV7-3; size: .; J: TRBJ2-5; CDR3: CASSPSQGSETQYF
D: TRBD2; V: TRBV7-9; size: .; J: TRBJ2-5; CDR3: CASRRPGLAEIQETQYF
D: .; V: TRBV18; size: .; J: TRBJ1-1; CDR3: CASSPRVKAGNTEAFF
D: .; V: TRBV28; size: .; J: TRBJ1-5; CDR3: CASSSAGSSNQPQHF
D: .; V: TRBV27; size: few; J: TRBJ2-7; CDR3: CASRPRTTPSYEQYF
D: .; V: TRBV19; size: once; J: TRBJ2-1; CDR3: CASSIAGVGEQFF
D: .; V: TRBV18; size: .; J: TRBJ1-1; CDR3: CASSQRTTEAFF
D: TRBD1; V: TRBV6-5; size: .; J: TRBJ2-2; CDR3: CASSSHTGGTGELFF
D: .; V: TRBV27; size: .; J: TRBJ2-3; CDR3: CASSSWGWQGNTDTQYF
D: TRBD1; V: TRBV11-2; size: .; J: TRBJ2-1; CDR3: CASSPGGRRYNEQFF
D: TRBD2; V: TRBV5-4; size: .; J: TRBJ2-1; CDR3: CASSPPPGRNSYNEQFF
D: TRBD2; V: TRBV7-2; size: .; J: TRBJ2-7; CDR3: CASSLVVAAGGHEQYF
D: TRBD2; V: TRBV7-6; size: .; J: TRBJ2-1; CDR3: CASSSQPPSTSGSSYNEQFF
D: .; V: TRBV21-1; size: .; J: TRBJ1-1; CDR3: CASRRYRDRAFWAEAFF
D: TRBD1; V: TRBV5-1; size: .; J: TRBJ1-3; CDR3: CASSLTGDRNTIYF
D: .; V: TRBV27; size: .; J: TRBJ1-1; CDR3: CASSLAAGAWNTEAFF